These 27 T cell receptor beta chains were sequenced from one sample in a study of cytomegalovirus exposure and HLA in healthy donors. 13 Jbeta primers and 60 Vbeta primers were used for the PCR. Data came from immunoSEQ multiplex PCR; TCRdb stores just in-frame clones and leaves some out. The sample comprises over 150,000 clones, around 77% of which are singletons, and 3.7% rests with the top ten. The sequenced sample consisted of PBMCs. These receptors all stem from a man aged 30 to 45 in good health and CMV-seropositive.

The chain recombines TRBV4-1 with TRBJ2-2, with 7 positions matching TRBD1. Germline CDR1 is MGHRA and CDR2 is YSYEKL. Trimming at V came to 9 bases and at J to 0 bases, leaving 4 bases not matched to a gene. The CDR3 length is 14 residues. The CDR3 sequence is CASKDRSNTGELFF. The CDR3 DNA reads TGCGCCAGTAAGGACAGGTCGAACACCGGGGAGCTGTTTTTT.

The chain uses TRBV7-3 and TRBJ2-1; TRBD1 matches 8 bases. This CDR3 spans 14 amino acids. Germline V gives CDR1 SGHTA, CDR2 FQGTGA. The V gene end was trimmed by 5 bases and the J gene end by 7 bases; junction bases not matched to a gene: 7. CDR3 region: CASSLRDRSNEQFF. CDR3 coding DNA: TGTGCCAGCAGCCTCCGGGACAGGAGTAATGAGCAGTTCTTC.

This rearrangement joins TRBV7-8 to TRBJ2-7; D is uncertain. V lost 5 bases, J lost 2 bases, and 16 bases lay in between. The CDR3 has 15 residues. CDR1 is SGHVS, CDR2 FQNEAQ, per germline. CDR3 sequence (DNA): TGTGCCAGCAGCGCCACTTTTTCACCCACCTACGAGCAGTACTTC. Encoded protein: CASSATFSPTYEQYF.

The chain joins TRBV7-9 to TRBJ1-2; D is ambiguous. This CDR3 comprises 11 residues. Trimming pared 1 base from V and 12 bases from J, leaving 9 bases between. The V gene's germline CDR1 is SEHNR and CDR2 FQNEAQ (reference sequence). In nucleotides, the CDR3 is TGTGCCAGCAGCTTAGTCACCGGGGACACCTTC. It encodes CASSLVTGDTF.

This clone was found a few times. The V call is TRBV7-9, the J call TRBJ1-2, with 9 bases fitting TRBD1. Trimming removed 8 bases from V and 4 bases from J; junction bases left unmatched: 11. This CDR3 has 15 amino acids. Germline-derived CDR1 and CDR2 are SEHNR and FQNEAQ (reference sequence). The CDR3 here is CASVLGDRAVYGYTF. As DNA, the CDR3 is TGTGCCAGCGTCTTGGGGGACAGGGCGGTCTATGGCTACACCTTC.

The gene calls are TRBV11-2 and TRBJ2-7; possible D gene TRBD1, 6 bases. The CDR3 is 18 amino acids. Germline V gene lookup returns CDR1 SGHAT and CDR2 FQNNGV. Between the trimmed V and J ends, which lost 1 base and 5 bases, there was a span of 24 bases. The CDR3 loop reads CASSLVGSPGERRNEQYF. CDR3 in DNA: TGTGCCAGCAGCTTAGTAGGCAGCCCAGGGGAGAGGCGCAACGAGCAGTACTTC.

The chain carries TRBV7-6 and TRBJ2-5; D is possibly TRBD2 (5 bases). Trimming removed 4 bases at V and 2 bases at J, with 8 bases between. The CDR3 runs 13 residues. Germline V gene sequence: CDR1 SGHVS, CDR2 FNYEAQ. The CDR3 sequence is CASSYGIQETQYF. In DNA, the CDR3 is TGTGCCAGCAGCTACGGGATTCAAGAGACCCAGTACTTC.

The rearrangement uses TRBV20-1 and TRBJ2-5, with D tentatively TRBD2 (5 bases). V was cut by 5 bases and J by 5 bases, with 9 bases left in between. CDR1 DFQATT and CDR2 SNEGSKA come from the germline V gene (reference sequence). The CDR3 runs 11 residues. CDR3 protein: CSAGPGETQYF. The CDR3 nucleotides are TGCAGTGCTGGGCCGGGGGAGACCCAGTACTTC.

The V call is TRBV14, the J call TRBJ2-6; TRBD1 is a possible D gene (6 bases). Between the trimmed V and J ends, which lost 3 bases and 0 bases, there was a span of 12 bases. Germline CDR1 is SGHDN and CDR2 is FVKESK. This CDR3 is 17 amino acids long. In DNA form, the CDR3 reads TGTGCCAGCAGCCAGACCGACAGGTTCTCTGGGGCCAACGTCCTGACTTTC. Translating gives CASSQTDRFSGANVLTF.

V gene TRBV21-1 combines with J gene TRBJ2-5; TRBD1 is the table's D call, not checked against the DNA. TRBV21-1 is deemed a pseudogene. This CDR3 region has 17 residues. The DNA for the CDR3 is TGTGCCAGCAGCAAACGTAGGGTCGACAGGGGGAAGGAGACCCAGTACTTC. It codes for CASSKRRVDRGKETQYF.

This clone has a single count. The rearrangement uses TRBV25-1 and TRBJ2-7; 9 bases map to TRBD1. Germline trimming cut 1 base from V and 3 bases from J; bases unmatched to any gene: 13. Germline CDR1 reads MGHDK; CDR2 reads SYGVNS. The CDR3 sequence is 18 residues long. The CDR3 reads CASSELGHSGTGIYEQYF. CDR3 DNA: TGTGCCAGCAGTGAATTGGGGCACTCCGGGACAGGGATCTACGAGCAGTACTTC.

The chain employs TRBV5-1 and TRBJ2-7, with TRBD2 as a possible D gene (6 bases). V dropped 2 bases and J dropped 4 bases, with 13 bases sitting between them. Per germline, CDR1 SGHRS and CDR2 YFSETQ. This CDR3 spans 14 amino acids. As DNA, the CDR3 is TGCGCCAGCAGCTTTGGGTTTGGGGGGTACGAGCAGTACTTC. This gives the protein CASSFGFGGYEQYF. Together with reference TRBV5-1 and TRBJ2-7, the CDR3 gives the full variable domain: KAGVTQTPRYLIKTRGQQVTLSCSPISGHRSVSWYQQTPGQGLQFLFEYFSETQRNKGNFPGRFSGRQFSNSRSEMNVSTLELGDSALYLCASSFGFGGYEQYFGPGTRLTVT.

The rearrangement uses TRBV19 and TRBJ2-2; 9 nucleotides agree with TRBD1. The CDR3 has 13 amino acids. Unmatched junction bases numbered 4, after V lost 9 bases and J lost 5 bases. Germline-derived CDR1 and CDR2 are LNHDA and SQIVND (reference sequence). The CDR3, as DNA: TGTGCCAGCCGGGACAGGGCAACCGGGGAGCTGTTTTTT. It yields the protein CASRDRATGELFF. Full variable domain (outside the CDR3, taken from reference TRBV19 and TRBJ2-2): DGGITQSPKYLFRKEGQNVTLSCEQNLNHDAMYWYRQDPGQGLRLIYYSQIVNDFQKGDIAEGYSVSREKKESFPLTVTSAQKNPTAFYLCASRDRATGELFFGEGSRLTVL.

The J gene is TRBJ1-5, the V gene TRBV6-4, with D hard to call. This CDR3 has 13 residues. The germline V and J ends were trimmed by 5 bases and 6 bases, with 11 bases remaining between them. Germline V CDR1 and CDR2: MRHNA, SNTAGT. The CDR3 DNA reads as TGTGCCAGCAGTCGCGGCAGTGGTCAGCCCCAGCATTTT. Its translation is CASSRGSGQPQHF.

J is TRBJ2-1 and V is TRBV11-2, with 8 bases identical to TRBD1. Germline trimming cut 5 bases from V and 6 bases from J; bases unmatched to any gene: 15. This CDR3 contains 17 residues. Looked up from germline, CDR1 is SGHAT and CDR2 is FQNNGV. CDR3 DNA: TGTGCCAGCAGCCACTACAGGACAGGGCTAGCTTTCAATGAGCAGTTCTTC. Translating it yields CASSHYRTGLAFNEQFF.

The chain is built from TRBV19 and TRBJ1-4; no clear D. Germline V gene sequence: CDR1 LNHDA, CDR2 SQIVND (reference sequence). V was pared by 4 bases and J by 0 bases, with 9 bases between. The CDR3 spans 15 residues. The CDR3 DNA reads TGTGCCAGTAGTACCCGGGATGCAACTAATGAAAAACTGTTTTTT. Translation gives CASSTRDATNEKLFF.

The rearrangement uses TRBV29-1 and TRBJ2-6, with D possibly TRBD2 on 5 matching bases. The CDR3 sequence is 12 residues long. Germline values: CDR1 SQVTM, CDR2 ANQGSEA. The V end lost 4 bases, the J end lost 4 bases, and 5 bases lay between the germline ends. The CDR3 is CSVGEGANVLTF. DNA of the CDR3: TGCAGCGTTGGGGAGGGGGCCAACGTCCTGACTTTC.

The chain recombines TRBV19 with TRBJ2-2; 8 bases align to TRBD2. The ends lost 3 bases at V and 5 bases at J; junction bases unmatched: 2. There are 14 residues in the CDR3. CDR1 and CDR2 (germline): LNHDA, SQIVND (reference sequence). The CDR3 region is CASSILAGTGELFF. The CDR3 DNA is TGTGCCAGTAGTATCTTAGCGGGGACCGGGGAGCTGTTTTTT.

The rearrangement joins TRBV28 to TRBJ1-6; a possible D gene is TRBD1 (6 bases). This CDR3 has 14 residues. The V gene lost 7 bases and the J gene lost 7 bases, with 14 bases spanning the gap. The germline gives CDR1 MDHEN, CDR2 SYDVKM. The CDR3 bases are TGTGCCAGCACCCCGGGACACAGAAATTCACCCCTCCACTTT. Translation: CASTPGHRNSPLHF.

The chain has TRBV6-6 and TRBJ2-1, with 8 bases matching TRBD1. This CDR3 region has 13 residues. Looked up from germline, CDR1 is MNHNY and CDR2 is SVGAGI (reference sequence). Unmatched junction bases numbered 4, after V lost 8 bases and J lost 4 bases. The CDR3 coding sequence is TGTGCCAGCTTCGGGACAGGATACAATGAGCAGTTCTTC. This encodes CASFGTGYNEQFF.

J is TRBJ2-6 and V is TRBV11-2; unclear D gene. The CDR3 covers 16 residues. Deletions cut 4 bases from V and 0 bases from J, with 10 bases between. CDR1 SGHAT and CDR2 FQNNGV come from the germline V gene. The DNA for the CDR3 is TGTGCCAGCAGCTCCGTTAGTCCCTCTGGGGCCAACGTCCTGACTTTC. It encodes CASSSVSPSGANVLTF.

CDR3 nucleotide sequence: TGTGCCAGCAGCTCTAGCGGGGGGGCCTACGAGCAGTACTTC. This sequence encodes CASSSSGGAYEQYF. The chain couples TRBV7-2 to TRBJ2-7; 12 nucleotides align to TRBD2. The CDR3 runs 14 residues. The V gene end was trimmed by 4 bases and the J gene end by 2 bases; junction bases not matched to a gene: 0. The V gene's germline CDR1 is SGHTA and CDR2 FQGNSA.

V is TRBV2 and J is TRBJ1-2, with D possibly being TRBD1 (6 bases). The V end lost 7 bases, the J end lost 4 bases, and 19 bases lay between the germline ends. CDR3 length: 15 residues. The germline CDR1 and CDR2 sequences are SNHLY and FYNNEI. The CDR3 DNA reads TGTGCCAGCACACAAGGAGCGGGGGCTCCCTATGGCTACACCTTC. Encoded protein: CASTQGAGAPYGYTF.

The chain couples TRBV27 to TRBJ1-6; perhaps TRBD1 as D (5 bases). The CDR3 has 16 amino acids. Trimming removed 4 bases from V and 6 bases from J, with 16 bases in between. The germline V gene has CDR1 MNHEY and CDR2 SMNVEV (reference sequence). CDR3 nucleotides: TGTGCCAGCAGTTCTGTCGCCGACAGCCTTAATTCACCCCTCCACTTT. Translation gives CASSSVADSLNSPLHF.

The J gene is TRBJ2-7, the V gene TRBV5-6, with 10 bases aligning to TRBD1. The J segment lost 7 bases and the V segment lost 3 bases, leaving 13 bases of the junction unmatched. Germline-derived CDR1 and CDR2 are SGHDT and YYEEEE. CDR3 size: 16 residues. CDR3 loop: CASSSYRDRGPREQYF. CDR3 nucleotides: TGTGCCAGCAGCTCCTACCGGGACAGGGGTCCTAGGGAGCAGTACTTC.

This clone appeared a few times. The V call is TRBV25-1, the J call TRBJ1-1, with D tentatively TRBD1 (5 bases). Germline V CDR1 and CDR2: MGHDK, SYGVNS. V was trimmed by 2 bases and J by 0 bases, leaving 10 bases between them. This CDR3 region has 15 residues. CDR3 sequence (DNA): TGTGCCAGCAGTGAACAACAGGACATGAACACTGAAGCTTTCTTT. Translation gives CASSEQQDMNTEAFF.

The chain employs TRBV5-1 and TRBJ2-1; 7 bases map to TRBD1. In germline, CDR1 is SGHRS, CDR2 YFSETQ. The CDR3 contains 14 residues. Unmatched junction bases numbered 8, after V lost 7 bases and J lost 4 bases. The CDR3 reads CASYTGQTYNEQFF. CDR3 nucleotides: TGCGCCAGCTACACGGGACAGACTTACAATGAGCAGTTCTTC. The full variable domain, completed using reference TRBV5-1 and TRBJ2-1, is KAGVTQTPRYLIKTRGQQVTLSCSPISGHRSVSWYQQTPGQGLQFLFEYFSETQRNKGNFPGRFSGRQFSNSRSEMNVSTLELGDSALYLCASYTGQTYNEQFFGPGTRLTVL.